Presented here are 20 T cell receptor beta chains from one specimen sequenced in a study of blood T cell repertoires in COVID-19 (dated by TCRdb to about 2020). Preparation of the library involved the immunoSEQ multiplex PCR assay. The source is immuneACCESS, and TCRdb retained only in-frame sequences with V and J called. Part of the clones is not carried over; for the studies checked, unresolved V genes explain less than half of this, and the remainder is unexplained. The sample table records roughly 190,000 clones; over 80% of these occur just once. Together, the top ten hold around 2.9% of the sample. The sample was PBMCs or T cells enriched from blood (not recorded which). The receptors stem from a woman between 25 and 40 years old who had been exposed to COVID-19.

The rearrangement uses TRBV30 and TRBJ2-7; a possible D gene is TRBD2 (5 bases). CDR1 is GTSNPN, CDR2 SVGIG, per germline (reference sequence). The CDR3 length is 13 residues. The germline V and J ends were trimmed by 0 bases and 2 bases, with 8 bases remaining between them. CDR3 coding DNA: TGTGCCTGGAGTGTGGGGAGCACCTACGAGCAGTACTTC. Its translation: CAWSVGSTYEQYF.

CDR3 sequence: CASSRSRDSRLFF. The CDR3 coding sequence is TGTGCCAGCAGTAGATCCCGGGACAGCAGGCTCTTCTTT. This chain joins TRBV6-5 and TRBJ1-1, with 7 bases matching TRBD1. Germline V gene data show CDR1 as MNHEY and CDR2 as SVGAGI. V was pared by 5 bases and J by 14 bases, with 14 bases of the junction left unmatched. This CDR3 region has 13 residues.

The chain is built from TRBV19 and TRBJ1-1, with a weak D call TRBD1 (6 bases). Per germline, CDR1 LNHDA and CDR2 SQIVND (reference sequence). This CDR3 spans 15 amino acids. Trimming stripped 8 bases from V and 6 bases from J, with 22 bases between. Here the CDR3 reads CASFSLDSAGPEAFF. The CDR3 nucleotides are TGTGCCAGTTTTTCCTTGGACAGCGCCGGACCTGAAGCTTTCTTT.

This chain links TRBV27 with TRBJ2-7; the match to TRBD1 covers 9 bases. This CDR3 region has 18 residues. V lost 0 bases and J lost 0; bases outside the gene matches: 9. Per the germline V gene, CDR1 is MNHEY and CDR2 is SMNVEV (reference sequence). The CDR3 reads CASSLSTGGEASSYEQYF. The CDR3, as DNA: TGTGCCAGCAGTTTATCGACAGGGGGAGAGGCGTCCTCCTACGAGCAGTACTTC.

The rearrangement links TRBV6-5 to TRBJ2-7; 7 positions match TRBD2. After removal of 7 bases from V and 7 bases from J, the junction contained 10 bases not matched to a gene. This CDR3 is built from 13 residues. Per germline, CDR1 MNHEY and CDR2 SVGAGI. CDR3 in amino acids: CASIEPGGGEQYF. CDR3 bases: TGTGCCAGCATCGAACCCGGCGGGGGAGAGCAGTACTTC.

The rearrangement links TRBV27 to TRBJ1-1; no reliable D call. V lost 4 bases and J lost 1, with 7 bases in between. This CDR3 spans 13 amino acids. CDR1 and CDR2 (germline): MNHEY, SMNVEV (reference sequence). The CDR3 loop reads CASSWNRNTEAFF. CDR3 nucleotides: TGTGCCAGCAGTTGGAACAGGAACACTGAAGCTTTCTTT.

The chain couples TRBV27 to TRBJ2-2; 8 bases line up with TRBD2. The CDR3 has 14 residues. Unmatched junction bases numbered 5, after V lost 6 bases and J lost 5 bases. The germline V gene encodes CDR1 MNHEY and CDR2 SMNVEV (reference sequence). CDR3 DNA sequence: TGTGCCAGCAGGGCGGGGGGATTAACCGGGGAGCTGTTTTTT. Translated, it gives CASRAGGLTGELFF.

The chain carries TRBV5-4 and TRBJ1-2, with D unclear. The V end lost 0 bases, the J end lost 8 bases, and 17 bases lay between the germline ends. The CDR3 sequence is 15 residues long. Germline V gene sequence: CDR1 SGHNT, CDR2 YYREEE (reference sequence). The CDR3 DNA follows: TGTGCCAGCAGCTTGGGTTCAGTGTCTTGGTACGGCTACACCTTC. It translates to CASSLGSVSWYGYTF.

The chain recombines TRBV5-6 with TRBJ2-7; a possible D gene is TRBD1 (6 bases). In germline, CDR1 is SGHDT, CDR2 YYEEEE. This CDR3 has 16 amino acids. Trimming took off 4 bases at V and 5 bases at J, with 22 bases between the two ends. The CDR3 reads CASSRLGDTPGHEQYF. CDR3 DNA: TGTGCCAGCAGCCGTTTGGGGGACACTCCGGGCCACGAGCAGTACTTC.

The rearrangement joins TRBV30 to TRBJ1-4; D gene unclear. There are 15 residues in the CDR3. The germline CDR1 and CDR2 sequences are GTSNPN and SVGIG (reference sequence). The V and J ends lost 7 bases and 8 bases respectively, with 23 bases between them. CDR3 region: CAYKSFGGKGEKLFF. The CDR3 bases are TGTGCCTACAAATCGTTTGGAGGGAAAGGGGAAAAACTGTTTTTT.

This chain links TRBV18 with TRBJ1-3; no clear D. Per germline, CDR1 KGHSH and CDR2 LQKENI. V dropped 0 bases and J dropped 8 bases, with 5 bases sitting between them. The CDR3 extends over 12 amino acids. The CDR3 nucleotides read TGTGCCAGCTCACCACCGGCGGACACCATATATTTT. Protein product: CASSPPADTIYF.

The V gene is TRBV7-9, the J gene TRBJ1-4, with TRBD1 matching 8 bases. Germline trimming cut 5 bases from V and 3 bases from J; bases unmatched to any gene: 8. Germline V gene data show CDR1 as SEHNR and CDR2 as FQNEAQ (reference sequence). The CDR3 sequence is 16 residues long. The CDR3 DNA reads TGTGCCAGCAGCCAGACGCCAGGGGGCGCTAATGAAAAACTGTTTTTT. This gives the protein CASSQTPGGANEKLFF. Filled out from reference TRBV7-9 and TRBJ1-4, the complete variable domain reads DTGVSQNPRHKITKRGQNVTFRCDPISEHNRLYWYRQTLGQGPEFLTYFQNEAQLEKSRLLSDRFSAERPKGSFSTLEIQRTEQGDSAMYLCASSQTPGGANEKLFFGSGTQLSVL.

In this sample, this clone turned up a few times. The genes are TRBV27 and TRBJ2-5, with a weak D call TRBD2 (7 bases). The V gene's germline CDR1 is MNHEY and CDR2 SMNVEV (reference sequence). The V end lost 2 bases, the J end lost 1 base, and 8 bases lay between the germline ends. The CDR3 extends over 14 amino acids. The CDR3 bases are TGTGCCAGCAGTTTAAGGGGGGGCCAAGAGACCCAGTACTTC. This codes for CASSLRGGQETQYF.

As concerns this clone: Relative to the germline gene, one junction end is altered; a read error may explain this. V gene TRBV6-5 combines with J gene TRBJ2-3; 8 positions match TRBD1. The length of the CDR3 is 15 residues. Germline CDR1 and CDR2: MNHEY and SVGAGI. Here the CDR3 reads CAGSGGQGEADTQYF. CDR3 bases: TGTGCCGGCAGCGGCGGACAGGGAGAAGCAGATACGCAGTATTTT.

This chain joins TRBV29-1 and TRBJ2-7, with 7 bases fitting TRBD1. Germline trimming cut 1 base from V and 0 bases from J; bases unmatched to any gene: 6. The CDR3 spans 15 residues. Germline CDR1 reads SQVTM; CDR2 reads ANQGSEA. The CDR3 here is CSVEVADRASYEQYF. The CDR3, as DNA: TGCAGCGTTGAAGTGGCAGACAGGGCCTCCTACGAGCAGTACTTC.

The chain combines TRBV7-9 with TRBJ1-3; no definite D call. V was clipped by 6 bases and J by 0 bases, with 15 bases between them. This CDR3 region has 16 residues. Germline V gives CDR1 SEHNR, CDR2 FQNEAQ (reference sequence). The CDR3 sequence: CASSISGSYSGNTIYF. The DNA for the CDR3 is TGTGCCAGCAGTATCAGTGGGAGTTACTCTGGAAACACCATATATTTT.

This chain uses TRBV29-1 with TRBJ1-4; TRBD1 aligns across 7 bases. CDR1 is SQVTM and CDR2 is ANQGSEA in the germline V gene. This CDR3 spans 17 amino acids. V trimming: 7 bases; J trimming: 2 bases; junction bases outside the gene matches: 16. CDR3 DNA: TGCAGCGCCTCCCGGTCCGAGACAGGGTTTACTAATGAAAAACTGTTTTTT. Translation: CSASRSETGFTNEKLFF.

The J gene is TRBJ1-5, the V gene TRBV19; 9 nucleotides line up with TRBD1. The ends lost 1 base at V and 1 base at J; junction bases unmatched: 5. Germline CDR1 is LNHDA and CDR2 is SQIVND (reference sequence). This CDR3 is 17 amino acids long. CDR3 in amino acids: CASSIAGTGNSNQPQHF. The DNA for the CDR3 is TGTGCCAGTAGTATAGCGGGGACAGGGAACAGCAATCAGCCCCAGCATTTT.

The chain joins TRBV3-1 (or the pseudogene TRBV3-2) to TRBJ1-2, with TRBD1 identical over 8 bases. Germline CDR1 reads LGHDT; CDR2 reads YNNKEL (reference sequence). Losses at the gene ends were 3 bases for V and 7 bases for J; bases not matched to a gene: 7. The CDR3 contains 14 residues. The CDR3: CASSHATGTGGYTF. Written as DNA, the CDR3 is TGTGCCAGCAGCCACGCCACAGGGACAGGTGGCTACACCTTC.

This rearrangement joins TRBV11-3 to TRBJ2-3, with 9 bases matching TRBD2. The CDR3 covers 16 residues. CDR1 is SGHNT, CDR2 YENEEA, per germline. V lost 1 base and J lost 3; bases outside the gene matches: 5. The CDR3 DNA reads TGTGCCAGCAGCTTAGGTATAAGCGGGGGGACAGATACGCAGTATTTT. This encodes CASSLGISGGTDTQYF.